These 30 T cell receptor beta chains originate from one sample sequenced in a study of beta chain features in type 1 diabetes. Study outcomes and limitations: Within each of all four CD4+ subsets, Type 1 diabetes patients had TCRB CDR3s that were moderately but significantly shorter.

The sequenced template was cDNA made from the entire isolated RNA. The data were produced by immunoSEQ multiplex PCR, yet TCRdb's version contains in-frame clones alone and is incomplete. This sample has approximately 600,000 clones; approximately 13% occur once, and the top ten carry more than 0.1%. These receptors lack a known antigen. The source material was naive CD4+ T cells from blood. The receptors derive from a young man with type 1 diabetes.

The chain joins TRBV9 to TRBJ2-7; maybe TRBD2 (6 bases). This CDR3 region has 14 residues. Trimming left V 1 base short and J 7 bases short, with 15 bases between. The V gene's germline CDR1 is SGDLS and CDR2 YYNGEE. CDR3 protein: CASSVTREVGEQYF. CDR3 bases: TGTGCCAGCAGCGTAACCAGGGAGGTAGGGGAGCAGTACTTC.

The CDR3 spells CASSGKDSSLDTEAFF. The CDR3 DNA is TGTGCCAGCAGTGGGAAAGACAGTTCTCTTGATACTGAAGCTTTCTTT. The rearrangement links TRBV6-1 to TRBJ1-1; D is perhaps TRBD1 (5 bases). Germline V lookup: CDR1 MNHNS, CDR2 SASEGT. The CDR3 is 16 residues long. V was shortened by 4 bases and J by 5 bases, with 20 bases between the two germline ends.

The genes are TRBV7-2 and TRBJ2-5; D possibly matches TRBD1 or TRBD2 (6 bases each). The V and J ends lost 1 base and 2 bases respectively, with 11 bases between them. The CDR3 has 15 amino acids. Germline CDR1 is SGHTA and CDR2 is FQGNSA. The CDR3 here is CASSLGGARQETQYF. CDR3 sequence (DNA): TGTGCCAGCAGCTTAGGGGGGGCTCGGCAAGAGACCCAGTACTTC.

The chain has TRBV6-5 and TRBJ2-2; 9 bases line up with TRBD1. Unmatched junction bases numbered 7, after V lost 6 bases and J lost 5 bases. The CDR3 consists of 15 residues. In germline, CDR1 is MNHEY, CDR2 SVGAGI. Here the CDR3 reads CASSRTGVGTGELFF. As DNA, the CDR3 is TGTGCCAGCAGCCGGACAGGGGTTGGGACCGGGGAGCTGTTTTTT.

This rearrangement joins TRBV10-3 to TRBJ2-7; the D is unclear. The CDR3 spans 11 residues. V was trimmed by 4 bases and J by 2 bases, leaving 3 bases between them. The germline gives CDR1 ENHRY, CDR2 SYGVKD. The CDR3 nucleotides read TGTGCCATCAGTGCGACCTACGAGCAGTACTTC. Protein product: CAISATYEQYF.

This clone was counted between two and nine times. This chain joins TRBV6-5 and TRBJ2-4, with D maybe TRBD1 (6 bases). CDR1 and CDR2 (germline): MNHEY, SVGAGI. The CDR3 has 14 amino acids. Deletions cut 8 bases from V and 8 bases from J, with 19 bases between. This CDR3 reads CASASGHQGDIQYF. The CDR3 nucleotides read TGTGCCAGCGCATCGGGACACCAAGGCGACATTCAGTACTTC.

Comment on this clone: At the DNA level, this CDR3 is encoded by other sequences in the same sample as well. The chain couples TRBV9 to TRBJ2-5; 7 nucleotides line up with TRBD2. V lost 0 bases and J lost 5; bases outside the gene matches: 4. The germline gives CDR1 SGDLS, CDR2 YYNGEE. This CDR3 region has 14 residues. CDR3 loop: CASSVGLGGETQYF. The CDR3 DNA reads TGTGCCAGCAGCGTAGGTCTGGGAGGGGAGACCCAGTACTTC.

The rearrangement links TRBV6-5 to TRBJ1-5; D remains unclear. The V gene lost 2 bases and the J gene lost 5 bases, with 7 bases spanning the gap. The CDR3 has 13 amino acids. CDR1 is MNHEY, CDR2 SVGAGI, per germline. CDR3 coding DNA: TGTGCCAGCAGTTACGGCGGGTATCAGCCCCAGCATTTT. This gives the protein CASSYGGYQPQHF.

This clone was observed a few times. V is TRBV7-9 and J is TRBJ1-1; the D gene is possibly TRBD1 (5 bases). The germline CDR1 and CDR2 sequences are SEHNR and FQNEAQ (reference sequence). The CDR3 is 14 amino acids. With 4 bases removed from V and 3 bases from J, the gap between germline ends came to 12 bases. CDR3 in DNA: TGTGCCAGCAGCTCCTTGGGGCGGCACACTGAAGCTTTCTTT. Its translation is CASSSLGRHTEAFF.

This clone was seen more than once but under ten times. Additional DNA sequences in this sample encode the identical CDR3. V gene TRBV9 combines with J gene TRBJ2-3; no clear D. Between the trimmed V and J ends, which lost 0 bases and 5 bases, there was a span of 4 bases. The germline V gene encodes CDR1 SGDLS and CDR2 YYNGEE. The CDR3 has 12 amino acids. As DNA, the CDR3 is TGTGCCAGCAGCGTAGCAGGAGATACGCAGTATTTT. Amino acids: CASSVAGDTQYF. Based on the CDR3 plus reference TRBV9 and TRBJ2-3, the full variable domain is DSGVTQTPKHLITATGQRVTLRCSPRSGDLSVYWYQQSLDQGLQFLIQYYNGEERAKGNILERFSAQQFPDLHSELNLSSLELGDSALYFCASSVAGDTQYFGPGTRLTVL.

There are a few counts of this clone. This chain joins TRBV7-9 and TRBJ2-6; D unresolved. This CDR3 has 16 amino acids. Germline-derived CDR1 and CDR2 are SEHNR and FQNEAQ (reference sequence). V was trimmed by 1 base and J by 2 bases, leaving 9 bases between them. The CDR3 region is CASSLVNGPGANVLTF. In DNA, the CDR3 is TGTGCCAGCAGCTTAGTGAACGGCCCTGGGGCCAACGTCCTGACTTTC.

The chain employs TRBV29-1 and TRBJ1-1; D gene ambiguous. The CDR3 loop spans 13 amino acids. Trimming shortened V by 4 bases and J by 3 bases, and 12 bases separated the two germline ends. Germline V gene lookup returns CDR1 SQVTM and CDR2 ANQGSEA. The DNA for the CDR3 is TGCAGCGTTGTTGAAAGGGCTTACACTGAAGCTTTCTTT. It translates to CSVVERAYTEAFF. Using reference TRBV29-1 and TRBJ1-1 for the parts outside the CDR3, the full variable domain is SAVISQKPSRDICQRGTSLTIQCQVDSQVTMMFWYRQQPGQSLTLIATANQGSEATYESGFVIDKFPISRPNLTFSTLTVSNMSPEDSSIYLCSVVERAYTEAFFGQGTRLTVV.

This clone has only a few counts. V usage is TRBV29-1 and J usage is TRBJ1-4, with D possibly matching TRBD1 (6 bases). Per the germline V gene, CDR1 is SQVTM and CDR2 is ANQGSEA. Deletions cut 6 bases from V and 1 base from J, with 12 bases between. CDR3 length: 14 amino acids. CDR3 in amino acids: CSVAGHLTNEKLFF. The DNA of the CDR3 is TGCAGCGTCGCGGGACACTTAACTAATGAAAAACTGTTTTTT.

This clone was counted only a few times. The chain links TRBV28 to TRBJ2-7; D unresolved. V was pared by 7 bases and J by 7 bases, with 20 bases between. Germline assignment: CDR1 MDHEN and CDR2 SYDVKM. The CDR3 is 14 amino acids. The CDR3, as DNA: TGTGCCAGCACCTTTGGCACTGGGGTCGAGGAGCAGTACTTC. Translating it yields CASTFGTGVEEQYF.

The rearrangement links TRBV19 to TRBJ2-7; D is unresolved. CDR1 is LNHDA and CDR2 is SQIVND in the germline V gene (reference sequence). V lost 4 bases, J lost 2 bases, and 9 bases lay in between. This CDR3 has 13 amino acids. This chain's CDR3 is CASSNFRTYEQYF. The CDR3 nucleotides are TGTGCCAGTAGTAATTTCCGTACCTACGAGCAGTACTTC.

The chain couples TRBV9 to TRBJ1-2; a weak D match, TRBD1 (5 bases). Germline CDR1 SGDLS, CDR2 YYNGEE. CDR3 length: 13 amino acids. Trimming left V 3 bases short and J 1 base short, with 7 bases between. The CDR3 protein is CASSGQFNYGYTF. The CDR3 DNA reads TGTGCCAGCAGCGGACAGTTTAACTATGGCTACACCTTC.

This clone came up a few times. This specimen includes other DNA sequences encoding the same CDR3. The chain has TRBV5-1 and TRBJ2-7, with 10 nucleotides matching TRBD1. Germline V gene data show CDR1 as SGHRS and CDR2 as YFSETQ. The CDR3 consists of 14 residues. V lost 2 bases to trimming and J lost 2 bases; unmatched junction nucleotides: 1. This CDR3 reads CASSFGTGAYEQYF. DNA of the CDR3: TGCGCCAGCAGCTTTGGGACAGGGGCCTACGAGCAGTACTTC.

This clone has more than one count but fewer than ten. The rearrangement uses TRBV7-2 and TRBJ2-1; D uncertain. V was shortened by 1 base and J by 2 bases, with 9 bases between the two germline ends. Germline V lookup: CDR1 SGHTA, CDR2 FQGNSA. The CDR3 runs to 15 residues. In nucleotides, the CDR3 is TGTGCCAGCAGCTTAGAGGGTAGGGCCTACAATGAGCAGTTCTTC. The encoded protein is CASSLEGRAYNEQFF.

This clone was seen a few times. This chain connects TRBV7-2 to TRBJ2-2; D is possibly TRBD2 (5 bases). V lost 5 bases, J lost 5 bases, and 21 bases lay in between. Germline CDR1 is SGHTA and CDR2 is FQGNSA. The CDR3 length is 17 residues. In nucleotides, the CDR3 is TGTGCCAGCAGCCCCACCCGGAGGAGGAGTGCAACCGGGGAGCTGTTTTTT. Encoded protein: CASSPTRRRSATGELFF.

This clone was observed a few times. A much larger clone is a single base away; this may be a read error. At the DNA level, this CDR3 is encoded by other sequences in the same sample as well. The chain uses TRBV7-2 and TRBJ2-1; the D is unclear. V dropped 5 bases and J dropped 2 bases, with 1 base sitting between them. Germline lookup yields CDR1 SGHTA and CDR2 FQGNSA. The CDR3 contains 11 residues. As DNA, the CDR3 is TGTGCCAGCAGCCCCTACAATGAGCAGTTCTTC. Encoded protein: CASSPYNEQFF.

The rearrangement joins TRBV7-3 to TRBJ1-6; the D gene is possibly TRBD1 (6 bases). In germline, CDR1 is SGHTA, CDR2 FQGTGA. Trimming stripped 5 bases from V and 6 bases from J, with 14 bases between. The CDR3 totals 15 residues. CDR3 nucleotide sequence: TGTGCCAGCAGCCGAGGACAGATTAGTAATTCACCCCTCCACTTT. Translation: CASSRGQISNSPLHF.

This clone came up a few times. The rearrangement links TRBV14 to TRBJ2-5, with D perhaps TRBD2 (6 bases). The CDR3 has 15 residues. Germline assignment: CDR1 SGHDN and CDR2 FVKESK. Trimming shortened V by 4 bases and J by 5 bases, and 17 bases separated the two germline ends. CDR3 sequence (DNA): TGTGCCAGCAGCCTCCTGTGGGGCGGGATGGAGACCCAGTACTTC. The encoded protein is CASSLLWGGMETQYF. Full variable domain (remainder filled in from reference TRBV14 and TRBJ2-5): EAGVTQFPSHSVIEKGQTVTLRCDPISGHDNLYWYRRVMGKEIKFLLHFVKESKQDESGMPNNRFLAERTGGTYSTLKVQPAELEDSGVYFCASSLLWGGMETQYFGPGTRLLVL.

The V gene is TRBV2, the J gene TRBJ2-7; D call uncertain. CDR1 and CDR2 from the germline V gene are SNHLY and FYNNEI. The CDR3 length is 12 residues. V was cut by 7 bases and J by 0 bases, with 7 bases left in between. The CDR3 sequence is CASNEGSYEQYF. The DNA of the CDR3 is TGTGCCAGCAACGAAGGCTCCTACGAGCAGTACTTC.

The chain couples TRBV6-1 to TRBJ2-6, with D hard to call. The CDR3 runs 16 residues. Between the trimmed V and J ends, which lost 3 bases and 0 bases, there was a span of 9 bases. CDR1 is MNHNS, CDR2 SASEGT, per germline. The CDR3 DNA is TGTGCCAGCAGTGAGGGCAGCATCTCTGGGGCCAACGTCCTGACTTTC. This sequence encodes CASSEGSISGANVLTF.

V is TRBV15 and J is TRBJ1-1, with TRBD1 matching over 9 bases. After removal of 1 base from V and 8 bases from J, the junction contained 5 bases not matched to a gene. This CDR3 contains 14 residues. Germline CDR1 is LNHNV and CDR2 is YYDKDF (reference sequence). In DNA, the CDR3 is TGTGCCACCAGCAGAGGACGGGACAGGGTAGAAGCTTTCTTT. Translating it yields CATSRGRDRVEAFF.

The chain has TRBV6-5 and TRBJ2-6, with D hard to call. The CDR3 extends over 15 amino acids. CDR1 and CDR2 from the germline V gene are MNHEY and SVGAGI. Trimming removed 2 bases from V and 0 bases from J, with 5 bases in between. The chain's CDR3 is CASSYGYSGANVLTF. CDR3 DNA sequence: TGTGCCAGCAGTTACGGGTACTCTGGGGCCAACGTCCTGACTTTC.

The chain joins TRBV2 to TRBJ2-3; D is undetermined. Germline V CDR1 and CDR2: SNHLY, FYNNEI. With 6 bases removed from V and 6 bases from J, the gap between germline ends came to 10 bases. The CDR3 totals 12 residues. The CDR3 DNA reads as TGTGCCAGCAGAGAGTTGGTTGATACGCAGTATTTT. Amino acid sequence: CASRELVDTQYF.

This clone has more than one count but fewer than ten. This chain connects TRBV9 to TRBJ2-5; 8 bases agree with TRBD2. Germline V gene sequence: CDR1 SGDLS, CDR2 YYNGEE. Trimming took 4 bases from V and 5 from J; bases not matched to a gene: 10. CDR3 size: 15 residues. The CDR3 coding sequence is TGTGCCAGCAGCTCCCAGCGGGGGAGGTGGGAGACCCAGTACTTC. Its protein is CASSSQRGRWETQYF.

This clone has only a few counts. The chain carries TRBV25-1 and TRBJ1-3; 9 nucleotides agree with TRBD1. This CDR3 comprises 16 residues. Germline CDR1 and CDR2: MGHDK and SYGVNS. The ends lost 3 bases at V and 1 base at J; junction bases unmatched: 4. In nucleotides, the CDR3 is TGTGCCAGCAGTGATGAGGGACAGGGTTCTGGAAACACCATATATTTT. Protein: CASSDEGQGSGNTIYF.

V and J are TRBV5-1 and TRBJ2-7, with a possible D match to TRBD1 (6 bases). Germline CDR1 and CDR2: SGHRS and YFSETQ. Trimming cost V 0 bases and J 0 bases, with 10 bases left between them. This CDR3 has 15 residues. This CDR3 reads CASSLEGVASYEQYF. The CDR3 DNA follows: TGCGCCAGCAGCTTGGAGGGGGTGGCCTCCTACGAGCAGTACTTC.